One sample yielded the 6 T cell receptor beta chains listed below, sequenced in a study of CD8 T cells in ankylosing spondylitis. TCRdb redid the calling of the 5' RACE reads with MiXCR, one entry per CDR3 protein. The repertoire holds approximately 260,000 distinct CDR3 sequences, with 7.5% to 9% as singletons. The specimen sequenced was blood, either unsorted or a sorted T cell fraction (not recorded which). The receptors derive from a male donor with ankylosing spondylitis or in good health (not recorded which).

The table lists this clonotype with many counts. The chain employs TRBV12-3 or TRBV12-4 and TRBJ2-2; D not certain. The ends were cut back, 3 bases at V and 4 bases at J, with 9 bases in the middle. The CDR3 consists of 14 residues. CDR3 DNA sequence: TGTGCCAGCAGTTTCAGAGGTTTCACCGGGGAGCTGTTTTTT. This sequence encodes CASSFRGFTGELFF.

Many counts were recorded for this clonotype. The J gene is TRBJ2-3, the V gene TRBV7-8; D remains unclear. Germline V CDR1 and CDR2: SGHVS, FQNEAQ. Trimming stripped 3 bases from V and 2 bases from J, with 6 bases between. The CDR3 has 13 amino acids. CDR3: CASSFSSTDTQYF. The DNA of the CDR3 is TGTGCCAGCAGCTTCAGTTCCACAGATACGCAGTATTTT.

This clonotype was seen repeatedly, ten times or more. V is TRBV10-3 and J is TRBJ2-3; 12 nucleotides line up with TRBD2. CDR3 size: 15 residues. With 11 bases clipped from V and 4 bases from J, the junction kept 10 bases outside the gene matches. The V gene's germline CDR1 is ENHRY and CDR2 SYGVKD. Here the CDR3 reads CASRPGLAGPDTQYF. The CDR3 DNA follows: TGTGCCTCCAGACCCGGACTAGCGGGGCCAGATACGCAGTATTTT.

The table lists this clonotype with many counts. This chain connects TRBV5-6 to TRBJ2-2; 7 bases match TRBD2. CDR1 SGHDT and CDR2 YYEEEE come from the germline V gene. The CDR3 spans 15 residues. V was clipped by 2 bases and J by 6 bases; unmatched bases: 7. This CDR3 is CASSFLGRPPGELFF. For the CDR3, the DNA is TGTGCCAGCAGCTTCCTCGGGAGGCCCCCCGGGGAGCTGTTTTTT.

The rearrangement links TRBV5-6 to TRBJ2-5; TRBD1 aligns across 8 bases. After removal of 3 bases from V and 3 bases from J, the junction contained 4 bases not matched to a gene. The CDR3 contains 14 residues. Germline V gives CDR1 SGHDT, CDR2 YYEEEE. The DNA for the CDR3 is TGTGCCAGCAGCTCACAGGGGGATAAAGAGACCCAGTACTTC. As protein: CASSSQGDKETQYF.

This clonotype was recorded at least ten times. The chain recombines TRBV7-9 with TRBJ1-1, with no clear D. Deletions cut 5 bases from V and 8 bases from J, with 15 bases between. CDR1 is SEHNR, CDR2 FQNEAQ, per germline (reference sequence). The CDR3 extends over 13 amino acids. The DNA of the CDR3 is TGTGCCAGCAGCCCCTTGGGTTTAGCGGAAGCTTTCTTT. Translating gives CASSPLGLAEAFF.